The clone carrying this T cell receptor (beta chain) was observed a handful of times. The data belong to a study of blood T cells in healthy people across ages. This CDR3 spans 11 amino acids. Germline lookup yields CDR1 DFQATT and CDR2 SNEGSKA (reference sequence). Trimming cost V 3 bases and J 8 bases, with 10 bases left between them. With a J-beta primer mix and a sample-barcoded 5' primer, a second PCR ran about 7 to 12 cycles. TCRdb recomputed calls from the 5' RACE reads with MiXCR, one row per CDR3 protein. This sample carries approximately 730,000 distinct CDR3 sequences, around 46% of them seen once, and the ten largest clones take about 20%.

The sample taken for sequencing was blood. The receptor's source is a woman in her fifties or sixties in good health. The chain is built from TRBV20-1 and TRBJ1-2; D call uncertain. The DNA for the CDR3 is TGCAGTGCTAGTCTGTCGCGGGGCTACACCTTC. It translates to CSASLSRGYTF.